This T cell receptor (beta chain) derives from a study of T cells in Graves' hyperthyroidism and ophthalmopathy. At least ten counts were recorded for this clonotype. CDR1 is SNHLY, CDR2 FYNNEI, per germline. V shed 7 bases and J 9 bases; nucleotides not matched to a gene: 8. The length of the CDR3 is 13 residues. Amplified TCR beta CDR3 regions came from RNA transcripts. During a first-round RT-PCR of the TCR CDR3, the HTBI primer set was used. Each CDR3 protein is one row after TCRdb ran MiXCR on the multiplex PCR reads. The table lists 550,000 to 600,000 distinct CDR3 sequences, around 15% of them singletons.

This clonotype was sampled from a woman aged 18-29 years with Graves' hyperthyroidism. The V gene is TRBV2, the J gene TRBJ2-2; 7 nucleotides align to TRBD1. The sequenced sample was blood. In DNA form, the CDR3 reads TGTGCCAGCAACCAGGGGGTAGGATGGGAGCTGTTTTTT. Translation: CASNQGVGWELFF.